This TCR beta chain appears in the sequencing data of a study of T cells after yellow fever vaccination. Study in general: Fractions containing few cells were prepared with SMART-Seq v4 Ultra Low Input.

In making TCR cDNA, 5'RACE template switching added a universal primer site and UMIs to it. A single record per CDR3 protein comes from TCRdb applying MiXCR to the 5' RACE reads. The profile shows some 560,000 distinct CDR3 sequences, around a sixth of them singletons. The study, taken as a whole, reports: A secondary response was less intense yet reached its peak sooner, at day 5 versus 15.

Notes on this clonotype: The antigen remains undetermined.

Source: PBMCs, taken roughly 5 days after the first yellow fever vaccination. The TCR sequence derives from a man aged 18 to 29 who received the YFV17D yellow fever vaccine.

The CDR3 DNA follows: TGCGCCAGCAGCCAACAGAATCTGAACACTGAAGCTTTCTTT. It is translated as CASSQQNLNTEAFF. This chain connects TRBV4-3 to TRBJ1-1; D remains unclear. Germline CDR1 is LGHNA and CDR2 is YSLEER. Trimming took off 2 bases at V and 0 bases at J, with 7 bases between the two ends. This CDR3 spans 14 amino acids.